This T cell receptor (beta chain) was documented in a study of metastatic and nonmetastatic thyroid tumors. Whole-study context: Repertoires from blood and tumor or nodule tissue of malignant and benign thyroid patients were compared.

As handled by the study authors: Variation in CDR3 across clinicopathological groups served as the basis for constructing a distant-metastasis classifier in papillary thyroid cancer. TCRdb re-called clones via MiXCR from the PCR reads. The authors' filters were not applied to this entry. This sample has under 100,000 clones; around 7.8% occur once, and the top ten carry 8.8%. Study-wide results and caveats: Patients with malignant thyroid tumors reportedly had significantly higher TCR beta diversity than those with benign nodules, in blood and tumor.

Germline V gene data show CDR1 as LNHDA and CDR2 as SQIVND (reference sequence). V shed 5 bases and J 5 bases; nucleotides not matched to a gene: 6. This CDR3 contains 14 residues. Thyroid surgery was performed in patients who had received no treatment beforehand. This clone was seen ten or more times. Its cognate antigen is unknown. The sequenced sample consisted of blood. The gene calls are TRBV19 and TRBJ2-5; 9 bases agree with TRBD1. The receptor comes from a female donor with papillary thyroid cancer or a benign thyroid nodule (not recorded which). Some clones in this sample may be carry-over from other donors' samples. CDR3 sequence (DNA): TGTGCCAGTAGTTCCACAGGGGGCTACGAGACCCAGTACTTC. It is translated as CASSSTGGYETQYF.